The subject of this entry is one T cell receptor beta chain. Antigen unknown. One end of the junction does not line up with germline, which may come from a read error. The PCR contained 60 Vbeta and 13 Jbeta primers. The repertoire was sequenced with immunoSEQ multiplex PCR; TCRdb's copy has only in-frame clones and lacks some. The table shows 70,000 to 95,000 clones, with 65% to 80% occurring only once. The data are from a study of cytomegalovirus exposure and HLA in healthy donors. Study-wide results and limits: In an earlier analysis, productive rearrangement rates for most beta V segments clustered near 90% or 30%. Most TCR sequences proved rare, with some public TCRs found in many donors. Prediction of most subjects' HLA-A and HLA-B alleles by TCR beta sequences was reportedly accurate.

Per germline, CDR1 LNHDA and CDR2 SQIVND (reference sequence). CDR3 length equals 16 residues. The donors gave bone marrow, and they were healthy. The sequence derives from a human donor in good health. Sequencing used PBMCs. The gene calls are TRBV19 and TRBJ1-5; TRBD1 is a possible D gene (6 bases). The CDR3 DNA reads as TGTGCCAGTAGTATAGCAGTACAGGGACCCCGTCAGCCCCAGAATTTT. Translated, it gives CASSIAVQGPRQPQNF.